This is a list of T cell receptor beta chains from one sample in a study of beta chain features in type 1 diabetes. TCRdb keeps only in-frame clones here, not all; method: immunoSEQ multiplex PCR. Among about 52,000 clones listed, under 45% were seen once. Sequencing was carried out using Tregs from blood. The receptors come from a man aged 25 to 40 with type 1 diabetes. CDR3s include the opening cysteine and the closing phenylalanine or tryptophan. Each record gives: CDR3 protein, V gene, J gene.

CAFEQGGNEQFF	TRBV30	TRBJ2-1
CASSVTAGNEKLFF	TRBV5-5	TRBJ1-4
CASSLRGLAAIGTQYF	TRBV11-1	TRBJ2-5
CASSRLRTGGYTF	TRBV28	TRBJ1-2
CASSLGQNYGYTF	TRBV5-1	TRBJ1-2
CASSLFQTGVEAFF	TRBV27	TRBJ1-1
CASSFQTTNEKLFF	TRBV7-2	TRBJ1-4
CASSPTRAGGYEQYF	TRBV16	TRBJ2-7
CASSQDAIGHVNQPQHF	TRBV7-9	TRBJ1-5
CASSPSGQDGPQHF	TRBV18	TRBJ1-5
CASSVDKPEGQYF	TRBV9	TRBJ2-7
CATSYRGPNNEQFF	TRBV15	TRBJ2-1
CAWSTLAETQYF	TRBV30	TRBJ2-5
CASNDRGNTEAFF	TRBV5-6	TRBJ1-1
CATSRDMASQETQYF	TRBV15	TRBJ2-5
CASRDRGRNNEQFF	TRBV7-9	TRBJ2-1
CASSPTPNTGELFF	TRBV4-1	TRBJ2-2
CASSPRSLIAGATTGELFF	TRBV18	TRBJ2-2
CASSQVGGSAAGRHEQFF	TRBV4-1	TRBJ2-1
CASSPPANSGNTIYF	TRBV18	TRBJ1-3
CASSHGGTSGYNEQFF	TRBV6-6	TRBJ2-1
CASSSSGVNADTQYF	TRBV6-1	TRBJ2-3
CASSTGTSPTGELFF	TRBV7-3	TRBJ2-2
CASSIGTVGDQPQHF	TRBV19	TRBJ1-5
CASSSAGRGMNTEAFF	TRBV27	TRBJ1-1
CASSPRLAGDIGELFF	TRBV9	TRBJ2-2
CASSDSRRGALHEQFF	TRBV25-1	TRBJ2-1
CASSLDRGNTEAFF	TRBV5-1	TRBJ1-1
CARSSGSTDTQYF	TRBV2	TRBJ2-3
CAWSGTDSYEQYF	TRBV30	TRBJ2-7
CASSLSGKETQYF	TRBV7-2	TRBJ2-5
CASSFTGEANVLTF	TRBV5-1	TRBJ2-6
CAAPGTGESYEQYF	TRBV28	TRBJ2-7
CASSYRQGYTEAFF	TRBV6-5	TRBJ1-1
CASSFRVTNEKLFF	TRBV5-8	TRBJ1-4
CASSLNRGGDTGELFF	TRBV7-8	TRBJ2-2
CASSLGPSREQYF	TRBV13	TRBJ2-7
CASSAGRGWREQETQYF	TRBV11-3	TRBJ2-5
CSVGTGDGYGYTF	TRBV29-1	TRBJ1-2
CSARGHTEAFF	TRBV20-1	TRBJ1-1
CASSIGGGGQPQHF	TRBV19	TRBJ1-5
CASSIGPQTLNTEAFF	TRBV19	TRBJ1-1